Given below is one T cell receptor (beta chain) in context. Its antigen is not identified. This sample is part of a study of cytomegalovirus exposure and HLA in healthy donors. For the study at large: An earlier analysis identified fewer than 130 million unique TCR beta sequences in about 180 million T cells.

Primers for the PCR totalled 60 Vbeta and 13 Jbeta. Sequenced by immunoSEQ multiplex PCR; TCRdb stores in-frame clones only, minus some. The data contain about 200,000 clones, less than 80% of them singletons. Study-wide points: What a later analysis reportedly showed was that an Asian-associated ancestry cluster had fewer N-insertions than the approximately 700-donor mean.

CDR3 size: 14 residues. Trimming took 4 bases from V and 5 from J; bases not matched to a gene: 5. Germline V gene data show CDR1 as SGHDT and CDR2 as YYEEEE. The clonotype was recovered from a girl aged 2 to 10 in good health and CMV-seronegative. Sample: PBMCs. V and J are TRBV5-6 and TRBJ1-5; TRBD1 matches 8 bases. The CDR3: CASSNRGFDQPQHF. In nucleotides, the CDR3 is TGTGCCAGCAGCAACAGGGGGTTCGATCAGCCCCAGCATTTT.